This TCR beta chain was sequenced in a study of blood T cell repertoires in COVID-19. Study in general: Samples taken during acute and convalescent COVID-19 were collected in the United States, Italy and Spain.

TCRdb keeps only in-frame clones here, not all; method: immunoSEQ multiplex PCR. The data show about 160,000 clones, with 80% seen just once and 3% to 3.5% held by the top ten. CDR3 length: 14 amino acids. The germline gives CDR1 GTSNPN, CDR2 SVGIG (reference sequence). V was shortened by 2 bases and J by 0 bases, with 8 bases between the two germline ends. The material sequenced was PBMCs or T cells enriched from blood (not recorded which). The TCR comes from a woman aged 60-75 years who had recovered from COVID-19. The chain is built from TRBV30 and TRBJ1-3; D is undetermined. The chain's CDR3 is CAWSTGPSGNTIYF. CDR3 bases: TGTGCCTGGAGTACGGGTCCCTCTGGAAACACCATATATTTT. Complete variable domain (other parts from reference TRBV30 and TRBJ1-3): SQTIHQWPATLVQPVGSPLSLECTVEGTSNPNLYWYRQAAGRGLQLLFYSVGIGQISSEVPQNLSASRPQDRQFILSSKKLLLSDSGFYLCAWSTGPSGNTIYFGEGSWLTVV.